Below, 7 T cell receptor beta chains from the same sample are listed, as sequenced in a study of molecular identifiers for immune sequencing clone quantification. TCRdb reanalysed the PCR reads using MiXCR and keeps one entry per CDR3 protein. This sample has under 650,000 distinct CDR3 sequences; about 20% occur once, and the top ten carry roughly 0.85%. Sequencing was carried out using naive CD8+ T cells from blood, with Jurkat cell RNA spiked in. Subset in this sample: FACS-sorted CD8+CD4-CCR7+CD45RA+ naive T cells. Receptor source: a human donor in good health. Some libraries in this study had Jurkat cell RNA spiked in.

The table lists this clonotype with many counts. V gene TRBV5-1 combines with J gene TRBJ2-7; perhaps TRBD2 as D (5 bases). V shed 0 bases and J shed 6 bases, with 10 bases lying between them. The CDR3 is 13 amino acids. Per the germline V gene, CDR1 is SGHRS and CDR2 is YFSETQ. The CDR3: CASSLDGGFEQYF. The CDR3 DNA follows: TGCGCCAGCAGCTTGGACGGCGGGTTCGAGCAGTACTTC.

This clonotype was seen ten or more times. V and J are TRBV28 and TRBJ1-5; 9 nucleotides line up with TRBD1. The J segment lost 3 bases and the V segment lost 2 bases, leaving 5 bases of the junction unmatched. Germline CDR1 and CDR2: MDHEN and SYDVKM. The CDR3 is made up of 16 amino acids. In DNA, the CDR3 is TGTGCCAGCAGTTTACTGGGACAGGGCAACAATCAGCCCCAGCATTTT. Protein sequence: CASSLLGQGNNQPQHF.

This clonotype was seen only a few times. A single base separates this from a much larger clone, so it may be a read error. The chain combines TRBV15 with TRBJ2-7, with D tentatively TRBD1 or TRBD2 (5 bases each). The CDR3 extends over 14 amino acids. Germline V gene lookup returns CDR1 LNHNV and CDR2 YYDKDF (reference sequence). The CDR3 here is CATCRGTDEDEQYF. CDR3 coding DNA: TGTGCCACCTGCAGAGGGACCGACGAGGACGAGCAGTACTTC.

The J gene is TRBJ1-4, the V gene TRBV7-9; a weak D match, TRBD1 (5 bases). V shed 5 bases and J shed 7 bases, with 14 bases lying between them. Per germline, CDR1 SEHNR and CDR2 FQNEAQ (reference sequence). The length of the CDR3 is 14 residues. The CDR3 here is CASSPYAGGEKLFF. The CDR3 DNA sequence: TGTGCCAGCAGCCCTTATGCGGGGGGTGAAAAACTGTTTTTT.

There are many counts of this clonotype. This chain links TRBV4-1 with TRBJ2-3; possibly TRBD2 for D (5 bases). Germline V gene data show CDR1 as MGHRA and CDR2 as YSYEKL. CDR3 size: 18 residues. V lost 0 bases and J 2 bases, leaving 18 bases between the germline ends. CDR3 in amino acids: CASSQDLLAYLNTDTQYF. As DNA, the CDR3 is TGCGCCAGCAGCCAAGATCTTCTAGCCTACCTAAACACAGATACGCAGTATTTT.

This clonotype was counted at least ten times. The chain carries TRBV11-2 and TRBJ2-7; the match to TRBD1 covers 9 bases. Germline assignment: CDR1 SGHAT and CDR2 FQNNGV. The V segment lost 6 bases and the J segment 2 bases; nucleotides outside the gene matches: 8. The CDR3 consists of 15 residues. CDR3 protein: CASSWGQGLTYEQYF. CDR3 bases: TGTGCCAGCAGTTGGGGACAGGGCCTGACCTACGAGCAGTACTTC.

The rearrangement uses TRBV7-8 and TRBJ1-1; D call uncertain. The CDR3 consists of 15 residues. Trimming removed 4 bases at V and 3 bases at J, with 15 bases between. CDR1 and CDR2 from the germline V gene are SGHVS and FQNEAQ. CDR3 nucleotides: TGTGCCAGCAGCTCGTCAAGGGCCGGAGACACTGAAGCTTTCTTT. Its protein is CASSSSRAGDTEAFF.